This T cell receptor (beta chain) was identified in a study of early T cells in non-severe SARS-CoV-2 infection. TCRdb re-called the 5' RACE reads through MiXCR, storing one row per CDR3 protein. Here the sample spans 60,000 to 75,000 distinct CDR3 sequences, 4.6% being singletons. The V and J ends lost 4 bases and 1 base, in that order; junction bases with no gene match: 13. The CDR3 has 17 residues. V and J are TRBV12-3 or TRBV12-4 and TRBJ2-7, with 7 bases lining up with TRBD1. Sequences were derived from whole blood, sampled at baseline. The clonotype was recovered from an adult who was a healthcare worker with PCR-confirmed SARS-CoV-2 infection or an uninfected control (not recorded which). The donor label of this sample is uncertain. DNA of the CDR3: TGTGCCAGCAGTTCGACAGGGATAACCCTTAAATCCTACGAGCAGTACTTC. This translates into CASSSTGITLKSYEQYF.